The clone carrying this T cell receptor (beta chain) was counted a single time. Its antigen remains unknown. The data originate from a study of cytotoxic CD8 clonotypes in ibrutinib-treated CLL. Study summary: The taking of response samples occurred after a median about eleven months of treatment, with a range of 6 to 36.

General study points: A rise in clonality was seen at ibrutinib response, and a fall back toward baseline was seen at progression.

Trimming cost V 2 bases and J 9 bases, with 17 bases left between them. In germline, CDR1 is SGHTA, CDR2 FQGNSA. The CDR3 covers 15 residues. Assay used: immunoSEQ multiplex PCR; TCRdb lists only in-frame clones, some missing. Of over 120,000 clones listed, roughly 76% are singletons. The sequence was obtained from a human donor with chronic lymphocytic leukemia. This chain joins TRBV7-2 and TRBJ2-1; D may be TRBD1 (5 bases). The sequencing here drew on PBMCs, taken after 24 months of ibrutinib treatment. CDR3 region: CASSLNRQFQGEQFF. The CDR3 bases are TGTGCCAGCAGCTTAAACCGACAGTTTCAAGGTGAGCAGTTCTTC.